The sequence of this T cell receptor (beta chain) was determined in a study of T cell responses to AZD1222 COVID-19 vaccine. Method: immunoSEQ multiplex PCR; TCRdb's copy keeps in-frame clones and lacks some. The table lists 160,000 or so clones, 88% of them singletons. The V and J ends lost 8 bases and 1 base, in that order; junction bases with no gene match: 7. The CDR3 extends over 14 amino acids. Germline V gene data show CDR1 as SNHLY and CDR2 as FYNNEI. The chain joins TRBV2 to TRBJ1-2, with TRBD1 matching 7 bases. Sequencing used peripheral blood, obtained on day 0 of AZD1222 vaccination. The sequence was obtained from an adult in good health. In DNA, the CDR3 is TGTGCCAGCCTTTTTGACAGGGATAACTATGGCTACACCTTC. As protein: CASLFDRDNYGYTF. The full variable domain, completed using reference TRBV2 and TRBJ1-2, is EPEVTQTPSHQVTQMGQEVILRCVPISNHLYFYWYRQILGQKVEFLVSFYNNEISEKSEIFDDQFSVERPDGSNFTLKIRSTKLEDSAMYFCASLFDRDNYGYTFGSGTRLTVV.